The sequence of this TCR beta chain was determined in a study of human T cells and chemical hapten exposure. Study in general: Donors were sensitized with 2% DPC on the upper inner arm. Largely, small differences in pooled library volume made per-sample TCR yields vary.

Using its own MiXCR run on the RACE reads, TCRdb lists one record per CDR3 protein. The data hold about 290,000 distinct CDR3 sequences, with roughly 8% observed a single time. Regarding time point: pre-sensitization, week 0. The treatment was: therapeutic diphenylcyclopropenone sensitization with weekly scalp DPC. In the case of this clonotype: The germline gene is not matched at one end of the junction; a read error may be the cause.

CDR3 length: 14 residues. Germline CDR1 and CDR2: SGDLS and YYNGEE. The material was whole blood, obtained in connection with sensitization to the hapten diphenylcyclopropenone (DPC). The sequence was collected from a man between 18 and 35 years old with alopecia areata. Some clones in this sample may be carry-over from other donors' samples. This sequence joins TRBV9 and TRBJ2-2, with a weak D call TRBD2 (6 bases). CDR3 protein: CAGSWTTGDGELFF. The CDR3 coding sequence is TGTGCCGGCAGCTGGACTACCGGAGACGGGGAGCTGTTTTTT. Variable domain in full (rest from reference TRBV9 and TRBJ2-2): DSGVTQTPKHLITATGQRVTLRCSPRSGDLSVYWYQQSLDQGLQFLIQYYNGEERAKGNILERFSAQQFPDLHSELNLSSLELGDSALYFCAGSWTTGDGELFFGEGSRLTVL.